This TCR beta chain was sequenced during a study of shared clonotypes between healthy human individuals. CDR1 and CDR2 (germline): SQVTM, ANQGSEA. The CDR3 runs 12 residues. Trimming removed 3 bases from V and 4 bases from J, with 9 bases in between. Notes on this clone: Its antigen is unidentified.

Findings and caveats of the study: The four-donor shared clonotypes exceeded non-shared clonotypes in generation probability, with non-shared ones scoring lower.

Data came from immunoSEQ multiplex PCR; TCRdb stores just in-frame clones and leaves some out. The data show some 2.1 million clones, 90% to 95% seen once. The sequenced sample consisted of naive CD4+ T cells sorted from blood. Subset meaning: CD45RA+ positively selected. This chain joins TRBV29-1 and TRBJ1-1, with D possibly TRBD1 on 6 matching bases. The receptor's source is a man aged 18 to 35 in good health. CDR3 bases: TGCAGCGTTGACCGACAGGTCACTGAAGCTTTCTTT. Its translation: CSVDRQVTEAFF.